Listed below are T cell receptor beta chains from one sample, sequenced in a study of OX40 agonist ivuxolimab in advanced cancers. The method was immunoSEQ multiplex PCR; TCRdb's version includes in-frame clones alone and lacks a portion of them. The top ten clones hold roughly 20% of a sample with around 76,000 clones, 94% of them seen once. Specimen: CD4+ or CD8+ T cells sorted from blood, collected in a trial of the OX40 agonist ivuxolimab. The receptors were gathered from an adult with an advanced solid tumor such as melanoma, head and neck, liver or kidney cancer. The CDR3 runs from the conserved cysteine through the conserved F or W. Fields, in order: D gene, J gene, CDR3 length, V gene, clone size, CDR3 DNA, CDR3 protein. D genes are given only for firm matches. Clone sizes are given selectively: once, few, many, or a class where the clone is expanded.

D gene: TRBD2; J gene: TRBJ2-7; CDR3 length: 17; V gene: TRBV7-2; clone size: once; CDR3 DNA: TGTGCCAGCAGCTTAAACCGGGGGGATCTGGGAGGCTACGAGCAGTACTTC; CDR3 protein: CASSLNRGDLGGYEQYF
D gene: TRBD1; J gene: TRBJ2-2; CDR3 length: 17; V gene: TRBV5-1; clone size: -; CDR3 DNA: TGCGCCAGCAGCGACCGTCCCGGGACAGGGGGCACCGGGGAGCTGTTTTTT; CDR3 protein: CASSDRPGTGGTGELFF
D gene: TRBD2; J gene: TRBJ2-1; CDR3 length: 16; V gene: TRBV5-1; clone size: -; CDR3 DNA: TGCGCCAGCAGCTTGACGGCGGGAGGGTTAGACAATGAGCAGTTCTTC; CDR3 protein: CASSLTAGGLDNEQFF
D gene: TRBD1; J gene: TRBJ2-3; CDR3 length: 14; V gene: TRBV28; clone size: -; CDR3 DNA: TGTGCCAGCGATGACAGGGCTTCAGGGGATACGCAGTATTTT; CDR3 protein: CASDDRASGDTQYF
D gene: TRBD1; J gene: TRBJ2-5; CDR3 length: 13; V gene: TRBV4-1; clone size: -; CDR3 DNA: TGCGCCAGCAGCCTCACAGGGGATGAGACCCAGTACTTC; CDR3 protein: CASSLTGDETQYF
D gene: -; J gene: TRBJ1-1; CDR3 length: 12; V gene: TRBV11-2; clone size: -; CDR3 DNA: TGTGCCAGCAGCTCCTCAGGGGCTGAAGCTTTCTTT; CDR3 protein: CASSSSGAEAFF
D gene: -; J gene: TRBJ2-5; CDR3 length: 14; V gene: TRBV27; clone size: -; CDR3 DNA: TGTGCCAGCAGTGACCAGGGGTACCCAGAGACCCAGTACTTC; CDR3 protein: CASSDQGYPETQYF
D gene: -; J gene: TRBJ1-1; CDR3 length: 12; V gene: TRBV29-1; clone size: -; CDR3 DNA: TGCAGCGTTGTTCCAGGAGATACTGAAGCTTTCTTT; CDR3 protein: CSVVPGDTEAFF
D gene: TRBD1; J gene: TRBJ2-3; CDR3 length: 17; V gene: TRBV4-3; clone size: -; CDR3 DNA: TGCGCCAGCAGCCAAGATAGGGGGACAGGGTCCACAGATACGCAGTATTTT; CDR3 protein: CASSQDRGTGSTDTQYF
D gene: -; J gene: TRBJ2-2; CDR3 length: 16; V gene: TRBV4-3; clone size: -; CDR3 DNA: TGCGCCAGCAGCCAAGATCCGGGAAAATACACCGGGGAGCTGTTTTTT; CDR3 protein: CASSQDPGKYTGELFF
D gene: -; J gene: TRBJ2-5; CDR3 length: 14; V gene: TRBV6-5; clone size: -; CDR3 DNA: TGTGCCAGCAGTCCTTTTTGGGGCCAAGAGACCCAGTACTTC; CDR3 protein: CASSPFWGQETQYF
D gene: -; J gene: TRBJ1-6; CDR3 length: 19; V gene: TRBV4-1; clone size: -; CDR3 DNA: TGCGCCAGCAGCCAAGTCGCAGCACCTCTCGCAGGGGAGGCTTCACCCCTCCACTTT; CDR3 protein: CASSQVAAPLAGEASPLHF
D gene: -; J gene: TRBJ2-2; CDR3 length: 12; V gene: TRBV7-8; clone size: once; CDR3 DNA: TGTGCCAGCAGCGAGAACACCGGGGAGCTGTTTTTT; CDR3 protein: CASSENTGELFF
D gene: -; J gene: TRBJ1-1; CDR3 length: 13; V gene: TRBV13; clone size: -; CDR3 DNA: TGTGCCAGCAGCCCAACGACTTTCACTGAAGCTTTCTTT; CDR3 protein: CASSPTTFTEAFF
D gene: -; J gene: TRBJ1-3; CDR3 length: 20; V gene: TRBV12-5; clone size: -; CDR3 DNA: TGTGCTAGTGGTTTGGTACTCAGGGCTACGGTGTCGAACTCTGGAAACACCATATATTTT; CDR3 protein: CASGLVLRATVSNSGNTIYF
D gene: -; J gene: TRBJ1-2; CDR3 length: 14; V gene: TRBV6-5; clone size: -; CDR3 DNA: TGTGCCAGCAGACACAGAGGATTTAACTATGGCTACACCTTC; CDR3 protein: CASRHRGFNYGYTF
D gene: TRBD1; J gene: TRBJ1-5; CDR3 length: 14; V gene: TRBV5-4; clone size: -; CDR3 DNA: TGTGCCAGCAGCTCACAGGGGAGCAATCAGCCCCAGCATTTT; CDR3 protein: CASSSQGSNQPQHF
D gene: -; J gene: TRBJ2-1; CDR3 length: 13; V gene: TRBV7-3; clone size: -; CDR3 DNA: TGTGCCAGCAGCTTGGGAAACCTCAATGAGCAGTTCTTC; CDR3 protein: CASSLGNLNEQFF
D gene: TRBD1; J gene: TRBJ1-5; CDR3 length: 13; V gene: TRBV30; clone size: -; CDR3 DNA: TGTGCCTGGAGTGAACAGGGGCATCAGCCCCAGCATTTT; CDR3 protein: CAWSEQGHQPQHF
D gene: TRBD1; J gene: TRBJ1-6; CDR3 length: 17; V gene: TRBV2; clone size: -; CDR3 DNA: TGTGCCAGCAGTGAAGATTTCGGCGGGACAGGCGGCTCACCCCTCCACTTT; CDR3 protein: CASSEDFGGTGGSPLHF
D gene: TRBD2; J gene: TRBJ2-5; CDR3 length: 16; V gene: TRBV9; clone size: -; CDR3 DNA: TGTGCCAGCAGCACGGGGACTAGCGGGACCCAAGAGACCCAGTACTTC; CDR3 protein: CASSTGTSGTQETQYF
D gene: -; J gene: TRBJ1-2; CDR3 length: 13; V gene: TRBV13; clone size: -; CDR3 DNA: TGTGCCAGCAGCTTCCAGGGCCCCTATGGCTACACCTTC; CDR3 protein: CASSFQGPYGYTF
D gene: TRBD1; J gene: TRBJ2-2; CDR3 length: 18; V gene: TRBV27; clone size: -; CDR3 DNA: TGTGCCAGCAGTTTTCTTATGACAGGGCCTTCGAACACCGGGGAGCTGTTTTTT; CDR3 protein: CASSFLMTGPSNTGELFF
D gene: -; J gene: TRBJ2-7; CDR3 length: 14; V gene: TRBV6-6; clone size: once; CDR3 DNA: TGTGCCAGCAGTTACGGCGGGGGCCACTACGAGCAGTACTTC; CDR3 protein: CASSYGGGHYEQYF
D gene: TRBD2; J gene: TRBJ2-3; CDR3 length: 17; V gene: TRBV28; clone size: -; CDR3 DNA: TGTGCCAGCAGTATCCGGACTAGCGGGAGACCGCGGGATACGCAGTATTTT; CDR3 protein: CASSIRTSGRPRDTQYF
D gene: -; J gene: TRBJ2-1; CDR3 length: 15; V gene: TRBV7-2; clone size: -; CDR3 DNA: TGTGCCAGCAGCTCCGTAGCGAGCTCCTACAATGAGCAGTTCTTC; CDR3 protein: CASSSVASSYNEQFF
D gene: TRBD1; J gene: TRBJ1-5; CDR3 length: 14; V gene: TRBV2; clone size: -; CDR3 DNA: TGTGCCAGCCGACAGGGGTCCTTCAATCAGCCCCAGCATTTT; CDR3 protein: CASRQGSFNQPQHF
D gene: -; J gene: TRBJ1-1; CDR3 length: 15; V gene: TRBV6-5; clone size: -; CDR3 DNA: TGTGCCAGCAGTTACTCGACTTCTGGGGTCACTGAAGCTTTCTTT; CDR3 protein: CASSYSTSGVTEAFF
D gene: -; J gene: TRBJ1-4; CDR3 length: 14; V gene: TRBV11-2; clone size: -; CDR3 DNA: TGTGCCAGCAGCTTAGCGGGGGGTTTCGAAAAACTGTTTTTT; CDR3 protein: CASSLAGGFEKLFF
D gene: TRBD1; J gene: TRBJ2-7; CDR3 length: 15; V gene: TRBV5-1; clone size: few; CDR3 DNA: TGCGCCAGCAGCTCTCCCGGGACAGGGGTCTACGAGCAGTACTTC; CDR3 protein: CASSSPGTGVYEQYF
D gene: -; J gene: TRBJ1-1; CDR3 length: 15; V gene: TRBV14; clone size: -; CDR3 DNA: TGTGCCAGCAGCCAAGCGAGGGGACTGAACACTGAAGCTTTCTTT; CDR3 protein: CASSQARGLNTEAFF
D gene: -; J gene: TRBJ2-7; CDR3 length: 14; V gene: TRBV11-2; clone size: -; CDR3 DNA: TGTGCCAGCAGCCGGACGGGCGAGCCTCACGAGCAGTACTTC; CDR3 protein: CASSRTGEPHEQYF
D gene: TRBD2; J gene: TRBJ2-1; CDR3 length: 14; V gene: TRBV29-1; clone size: once; CDR3 DNA: TGCAGCACCAATAGCGGGGGCTCCTACAATGAGCAGTTCTTC; CDR3 protein: CSTNSGGSYNEQFF
D gene: TRBD2; J gene: TRBJ2-1; CDR3 length: 15; V gene: TRBV9; clone size: -; CDR3 DNA: TGTGCCAGCAGCCCTTCCGGGACTAGTATGGATGAGCAGTTCTTC; CDR3 protein: CASSPSGTSMDEQFF
D gene: -; J gene: TRBJ2-7; CDR3 length: 12; V gene: TRBV6-5; clone size: -; CDR3 DNA: TGTGCCAGCAGCCGGAGCGGCTACGAGCAGTACTTC; CDR3 protein: CASSRSGYEQYF
D gene: -; J gene: TRBJ2-7; CDR3 length: 17; V gene: TRBV7-2; clone size: -; CDR3 DNA: TGTGCCAGCAGCTTAGTAACCAGGGGCAGGGTTAATTACGAGCAGTACTTC; CDR3 protein: CASSLVTRGRVNYEQYF
D gene: -; J gene: TRBJ1-4; CDR3 length: 12; V gene: TRBV28; clone size: -; CDR3 DNA: TGTGCCAGCACTCAGGGTGGTGAAAAACTGTTTTTT; CDR3 protein: CASTQGGEKLFF
D gene: TRBD2; J gene: TRBJ2-1; CDR3 length: 16; V gene: TRBV7-9; clone size: -; CDR3 DNA: TGTGCCAGCAGCTTTATTTCGGGGGGTTATGGCAATGAGCAGTTCTTC; CDR3 protein: CASSFISGGYGNEQFF
D gene: -; J gene: TRBJ2-7; CDR3 length: 11; V gene: TRBV5-1; clone size: -; CDR3 DNA: TGCGCCAGCAGCTTAGCCTCCGAGCAGTACTTC; CDR3 protein: CASSLASEQYF
D gene: -; J gene: TRBJ1-1; CDR3 length: 14; V gene: TRBV5-1; clone size: -; CDR3 DNA: TGCGCCAGCAGCTTGCTGGGGGAGGACACTGAAGCTTTCTTT; CDR3 protein: CASSLLGEDTEAFF
D gene: -; J gene: TRBJ1-5; CDR3 length: 13; V gene: TRBV29-1; clone size: -; CDR3 DNA: TGCAGCGTTGGGACAGAGGGCAATCAGCCCCAGCATTTT; CDR3 protein: CSVGTEGNQPQHF
D gene: TRBD2; J gene: TRBJ2-2; CDR3 length: 14; V gene: TRBV9; clone size: few; CDR3 DNA: TGTGCCAGCAGCGTAGTAGCGGGGGGAGGGGAGCTGTTTTTT; CDR3 protein: CASSVVAGGGELFF
D gene: -; J gene: TRBJ1-1; CDR3 length: 18; V gene: TRBV5-1; clone size: -; CDR3 DNA: TGCGCCAGCAGCTTGGCGGCAGGGCCCCCTTTCATGAACACTGAAGCTTTCTTT; CDR3 protein: CASSLAAGPPFMNTEAFF
D gene: -; J gene: TRBJ1-3; CDR3 length: 16; V gene: TRBV27; clone size: -; CDR3 DNA: TGTGCCAGCCGTTCGGACAGCACCTCCTCTGGAAACACCATATATTTT; CDR3 protein: CASRSDSTSSGNTIYF
D gene: -; J gene: TRBJ2-3; CDR3 length: 15; V gene: TRBV15; clone size: -; CDR3 DNA: TGTGCCACCAGCAGCCGGGACGGTCGCACAGATACGCAGTATTTT; CDR3 protein: CATSSRDGRTDTQYF
D gene: -; J gene: TRBJ2-7; CDR3 length: 16; V gene: TRBV2; clone size: once; CDR3 DNA: TGTGCCAGCATTCCGAGAGGAGGAACAGGTCCCTACGAGCAGTACTTC; CDR3 protein: CASIPRGGTGPYEQYF
D gene: -; J gene: TRBJ1-1; CDR3 length: 14; V gene: TRBV10-1; clone size: -; CDR3 DNA: TGCGCCAGCAGTGACTCGGGCGGAGCCGCTGAAGCTTTCTTT; CDR3 protein: CASSDSGGAAEAFF
D gene: -; J gene: TRBJ1-1; CDR3 length: 13; V gene: TRBV19; clone size: -; CDR3 DNA: TGTGCCAGTAGTATTGGCAGGGTAACTGAAGCTTTCTTT; CDR3 protein: CASSIGRVTEAFF
D gene: TRBD1; J gene: TRBJ1-2; CDR3 length: 15; V gene: TRBV6-1; clone size: large; CDR3 DNA: TGTGCCAGCAGTCCATCGACAGGGGTGGCCTATGGCTACACCTTC; CDR3 protein: CASSPSTGVAYGYTF
D gene: -; J gene: TRBJ1-1; CDR3 length: 11; V gene: TRBV27; clone size: -; CDR3 DNA: TGTGCCAGCAGTTACAGGGCTGAAGCTTTCTTT; CDR3 protein: CASSYRAEAFF
D gene: -; J gene: TRBJ1-3; CDR3 length: 17; V gene: TRBV18; clone size: -; CDR3 DNA: TGTGCCAGCTCACCACGGCGGGACTCCTACTCTGGAAACACCATATATTTT; CDR3 protein: CASSPRRDSYSGNTIYF
D gene: TRBD1; J gene: TRBJ1-2; CDR3 length: 17; V gene: TRBV27; clone size: -; CDR3 DNA: TGTGCCAGCAGTCAAACGGGGGGGACAGGGCTGTATTATGGCTACACCTTC; CDR3 protein: CASSQTGGTGLYYGYTF
D gene: -; J gene: TRBJ2-7; CDR3 length: 16; V gene: TRBV7-9; clone size: -; CDR3 DNA: TGTGCCAGCAGCGGATGGGACGCAGGTACTAGGTCCGGGCAGTACTTC; CDR3 protein: CASSGWDAGTRSGQYF
D gene: -; J gene: TRBJ1-2; CDR3 length: 11; V gene: TRBV29-1; clone size: -; CDR3 DNA: TGCAGCGTCGATACAGGGAGGCGCTACACCTTC; CDR3 protein: CSVDTGRRYTF
D gene: -; J gene: TRBJ1-3; CDR3 length: 13; V gene: TRBV9; clone size: -; CDR3 DNA: TGTGCCAGCAGCCCGGGAGGTGGAAACACCATATATTTT; CDR3 protein: CASSPGGGNTIYF
D gene: -; J gene: TRBJ2-2; CDR3 length: 15; V gene: TRBV6-4; clone size: -; CDR3 DNA: TGTGCCAGCAGTGACCATGGAGGGGACCCCGGGGAGCTGTTTTTT; CDR3 protein: CASSDHGGDPGELFF
D gene: TRBD1; J gene: TRBJ2-1; CDR3 length: 12; V gene: TRBV5-6; clone size: -; CDR3 DNA: TGTGCCAGCAGCTTCAGGGGGAATGAGCAGTTCTTC; CDR3 protein: CASSFRGNEQFF
D gene: -; J gene: TRBJ2-2; CDR3 length: 12; V gene: TRBV28; clone size: -; CDR3 DNA: TGTGCCAGCAGCCTATTCGACGGGGAGCTGTTTTTT; CDR3 protein: CASSLFDGELFF